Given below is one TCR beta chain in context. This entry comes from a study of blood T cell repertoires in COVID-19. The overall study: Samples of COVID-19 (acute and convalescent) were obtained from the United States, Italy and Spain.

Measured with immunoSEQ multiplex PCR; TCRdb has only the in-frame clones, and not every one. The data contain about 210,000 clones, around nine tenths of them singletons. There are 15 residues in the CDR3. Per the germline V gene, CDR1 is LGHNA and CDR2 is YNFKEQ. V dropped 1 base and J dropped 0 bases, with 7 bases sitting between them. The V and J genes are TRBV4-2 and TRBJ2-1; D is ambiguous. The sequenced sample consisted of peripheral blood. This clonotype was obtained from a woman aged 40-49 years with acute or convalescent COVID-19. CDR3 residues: CASSQGPSSYNEQFF. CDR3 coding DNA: TGTGCCAGCAGCCAAGGGCCAAGCTCCTACAATGAGCAGTTCTTC.